This T cell receptor (beta chain) came from a study of cytomegalovirus exposure and HLA in healthy donors. Study findings and constraints: Reportedly, fewer N-insertions than the approximately 700-donor mean appeared in an Asian-associated ancestry cluster in a later analysis.

Primers included in the PCR were 60 Vbeta and 13 Jbeta primers. Some clones are missing from TCRdb's copy, which holds only in-frame ones; the method was immunoSEQ multiplex PCR. The sample holds hundreds of thousands of clones, over 70% seen once. Comment on this clone: Its antigen is not identified.

Germline assignment: CDR1 SGDLS and CDR2 YYNGEE. The ends lost 0 bases at V and 1 base at J; junction bases unmatched: 4. The CDR3 length is 17 residues. Sequencing was done on a sample of PBMCs. This chain connects TRBV9 to TRBJ2-3, with 11 nucleotides matching TRBD2. This receptor was taken from a boy between 2 and 15 years old in good health and CMV-seronegative. CDR3 DNA: TGTGCCAGCAGCGTAGGGCTAGCGGGAGGAGGCACAGATACGCAGTATTTT. Residues: CASSVGLAGGGTDTQYF. Combining the CDR3 with reference TRBV9 and TRBJ2-3 gives the whole variable domain DSGVTQTPKHLITATGQRVTLRCSPRSGDLSVYWYQQSLDQGLQFLIQYYNGEERAKGNILERFSAQQFPDLHSELNLSSLELGDSALYFCASSVGLAGGGTDTQYFGPGTRLTVL.